This T cell receptor beta chain was observed in a study of cytomegalovirus exposure and HLA in healthy donors. After removal of 2 bases from V and 4 bases from J, the junction contained 3 bases not matched to a gene. This CDR3 contains 15 residues. Germline V gene lookup returns CDR1 SGHRS and CDR2 YFSETQ. Notes on the study in general: The investigators catalogued under 200 TCR beta chains as cytomegalovirus-associated. Highly shared sequence variants in one cluster were likely a sequencing artifact.

A word on this clone: Its antigen is currently unknown.

PCR amplification relied on 60 Vbeta primers (plus 13 Jbeta primers). The method was immunoSEQ multiplex PCR; TCRdb's version includes in-frame clones alone and lacks a portion of them. This sample has more than 95,000 clones; around 80% occur once, and the top ten carry roughly 3.2%. The donors comprised healthy bone marrow donors. Likely unrecorded immune exposures existed in these nominally healthy donors. This sequence was found in a man aged 30 to 45 in good health and CMV-seronegative. The chain recombines TRBV5-1 with TRBJ2-1; 10 nucleotides agree with TRBD1. The sequencing input was PBMCs. This chain's CDR3 is CASSLGTGAYNEQFF. In DNA, the CDR3 is TGCGCCAGCAGCTTAGGGACAGGGGCGTACAATGAGCAGTTCTTC.